This TCR beta chain was sequenced in a study of shared clonotypes between healthy human individuals. TCRdb's table, derived via immunoSEQ multiplex PCR, lists solely in-frame clones and lacks some. Altogether around 510,000 clones are present, roughly 95% being singletons, with the ten largest covering 0.055% to 0.075%. As for this clone: The antigen remains unidentified.

Findings of the study overall: Estimated clonotype richness was generally higher in naive than memory subsets.

The sample comprised naive CD4+ T cells sorted from blood. Subset described: CD45RA+ positively selected. This TCR derives from a young woman in good health.

CDR3 DNA: TGTGCCAGCAGCTTTCCGGGGAAGGCCTCCTACGAGCAGTACTTC. The encoded protein is CASSFPGKASYEQYF. This sequence joins TRBV5-8 and TRBJ2-7, with D perhaps TRBD2 (5 bases). The length of the CDR3 is 15 residues. Trimming pared 2 bases from V and 0 bases from J, leaving 12 bases between. The germline V gene encodes CDR1 SGHTS and CDR2 YDEGEE.